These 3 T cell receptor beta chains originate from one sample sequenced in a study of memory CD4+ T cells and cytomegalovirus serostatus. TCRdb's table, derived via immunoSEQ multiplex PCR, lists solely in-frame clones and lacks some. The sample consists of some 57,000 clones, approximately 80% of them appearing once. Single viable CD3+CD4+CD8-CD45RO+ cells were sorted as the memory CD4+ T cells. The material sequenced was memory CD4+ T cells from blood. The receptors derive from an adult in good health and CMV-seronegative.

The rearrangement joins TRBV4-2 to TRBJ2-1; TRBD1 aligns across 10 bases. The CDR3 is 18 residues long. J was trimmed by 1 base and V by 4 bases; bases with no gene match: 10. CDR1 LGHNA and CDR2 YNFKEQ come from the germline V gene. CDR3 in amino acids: CASSPDRDRGPSYNEQFF. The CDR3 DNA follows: TGTGCCAGCAGCCCGGACCGGGACAGGGGACCTTCCTACAATGAGCAGTTCTTC.

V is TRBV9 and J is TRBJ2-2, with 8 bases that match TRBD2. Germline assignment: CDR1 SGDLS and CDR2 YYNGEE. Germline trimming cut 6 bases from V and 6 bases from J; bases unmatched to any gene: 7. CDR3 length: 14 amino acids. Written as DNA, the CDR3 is TGTGCCAGCAATCGGGATAGCGGGGCCGGGGAGCTGTTTTTT. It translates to CASNRDSGAGELFF.

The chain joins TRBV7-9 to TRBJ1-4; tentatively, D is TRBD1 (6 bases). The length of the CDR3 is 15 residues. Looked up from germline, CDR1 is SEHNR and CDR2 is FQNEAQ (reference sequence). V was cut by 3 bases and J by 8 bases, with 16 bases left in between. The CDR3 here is CASSLGGPREEKLFF. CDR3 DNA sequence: TGTGCCAGCAGCTTGGGGGGGCCCCGGGAGGAAAAACTGTTTTTT.